This is a list of T cell receptor beta chains from one sample in a study of response to subunit inactivated influenza vaccine. MiXCR, applied by TCRdb to the RT-PCR reads, yields one record per CDR3 protein. The top ten clones hold approximately 11% of a sample with some 180,000 distinct CDR3 sequences, nearly 9.5% of them seen once. Sequenced material: non-naive T cells sorted from PBMCs, taken on the day of vaccination. Receptor source: a man in his fifties who received an inactivated influenza vaccine. The CDR3 runs from the conserved cysteine through the conserved F or W. Each record gives: D gene, J gene, V gene, clone size, CDR3 DNA, CDR3 protein. D genes are given only for firm matches. Clone size is stated in some rows and not others, as once, few, many or a class when expanded.

D: TRBD2; J: TRBJ2-5; V: TRBV14; size: few; DNA: TGTGCCAGCAGCCAAGAATCCTTCCTCCTAGCGGAACCCACTAAAGAGACCCAGTACTTC; CDR3: CASSQESFLLAEPTKETQYF
D: NA; J: TRBJ2-6; V: TRBV9; size: few; DNA: TGTGCCAGCAGCGTCGGTGGGGCCAACGTCCTGACTTTC; CDR3: CASSVGGANVLTF
D: NA; J: TRBJ1-5; V: TRBV6-2/TRBV6-3; size: few; DNA: TGTGCCAGCAGTACGACAGTCCCCAATCAGCCCCAGCATTTT; CDR3: CASSTTVPNQPQHF
D: NA; J: TRBJ2-1; V: TRBV9; size: many; DNA: TGTGCCAGCAGCGTAGCTGGCTCCCTGAATGAGCAGTTCTTC; CDR3: CASSVAGSLNEQFF
D: NA; J: TRBJ2-1; V: TRBV2; size: many; DNA: TGTGCCAGCAGTTTTTTACAGGGGGGGTACAATGAGCAGTTCTTC; CDR3: CASSFLQGGYNEQFF
D: NA; J: TRBJ1-1; V: TRBV15; size: many; DNA: TGTGCCACCAGCAGAGATAGGTCTTATGAGGGTCCGGAAGCTTTCTTT; CDR3: CATSRDRSYEGPEAFF
D: NA; J: TRBJ2-1; V: TRBV4-3; size: many; DNA: TGCGCCAGCAGCCAAGATCACCGGACTGAGAATGAGCAGTTCTTC; CDR3: CASSQDHRTENEQFF
D: TRBD1; J: TRBJ1-1; V: TRBV20-1; size: few; DNA: TGCAGTGCCAAACAGGGGTCGAACACTGAAGCTTTCTTT; CDR3: CSAKQGSNTEAFF
D: TRBD1; J: TRBJ2-3; V: TRBV5-1; size: many; DNA: TGCGCCAGCAGCTCCGGGGACAGATATTCAGATACGCAGTATTTT; CDR3: CASSSGDRYSDTQYF
D: TRBD2; J: TRBJ2-3; V: TRBV5-1; size: many; DNA: TGCGCCAGCAGAAAAAGCGGGGGGCCCCCAGATACGCAGTATTTT; CDR3: CASRKSGGPPDTQYF
D: TRBD1; J: TRBJ1-2; V: TRBV5-4; size: few; DNA: TGTGCCAGCAGCGCGGGACAGACGACTAACTATGGCTACACCTTC; CDR3: CASSAGQTTNYGYTF
D: TRBD2; J: TRBJ2-2; V: TRBV5-6; size: many; DNA: TGTGCCAGCAGCCGACTAGCGGGAGAAGCCGGGGAGCTGTTTTTT; CDR3: CASSRLAGEAGELFF
D: NA; J: TRBJ1-5; V: TRBV4-2; size: many; DNA: TGTGCCAGCAGCCAGGGGGCGGGGGGCGCGAATCAGCCCCAGCATTTT; CDR3: CASSQGAGGANQPQHF
D: NA; J: TRBJ1-1; V: TRBV19; size: NA; DNA: TGTGCCAGTAGTAACAGCATCGGACGGCAGAGCACTGAAGCTTTCTTT; CDR3: CASSNSIGRQSTEAFF
D: TRBD2; J: TRBJ2-1; V: TRBV4-1; size: many; DNA: TGCGCCAGCAGCCAAGTATTCGGGGGGGCTCCAAATGAGCAGTTCTTC; CDR3: CASSQVFGGAPNEQFF
D: NA; J: TRBJ1-1; V: TRBV20-1; size: many; DNA: TGCAGTGCCAAGGAATATTTGGGAGCGGATGACACTGAAGCTTTCTTT; CDR3: CSAKEYLGADDTEAFF
D: NA; J: TRBJ2-5; V: TRBV7-2; size: NA; DNA: TGTGCCAGCAGCTTAAATACCGGGGTGGTAGAGACCCAGTACTTC; CDR3: CASSLNTGVVETQYF